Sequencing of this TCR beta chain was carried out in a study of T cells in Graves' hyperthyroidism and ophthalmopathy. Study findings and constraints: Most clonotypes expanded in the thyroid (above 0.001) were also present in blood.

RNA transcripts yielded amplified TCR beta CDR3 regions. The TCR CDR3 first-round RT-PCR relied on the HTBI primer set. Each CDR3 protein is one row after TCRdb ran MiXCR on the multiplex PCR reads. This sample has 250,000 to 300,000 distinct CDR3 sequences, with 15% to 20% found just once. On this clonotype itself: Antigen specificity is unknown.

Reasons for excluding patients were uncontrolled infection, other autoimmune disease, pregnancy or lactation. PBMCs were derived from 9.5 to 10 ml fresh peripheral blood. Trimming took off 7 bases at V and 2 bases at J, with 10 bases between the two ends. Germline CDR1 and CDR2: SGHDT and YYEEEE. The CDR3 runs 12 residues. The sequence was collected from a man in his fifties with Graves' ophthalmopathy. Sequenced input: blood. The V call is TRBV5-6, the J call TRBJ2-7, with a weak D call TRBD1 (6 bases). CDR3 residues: CASQDSTYEQYF. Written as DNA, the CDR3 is TGTGCCAGCCAGGACAGTACCTACGAGCAGTACTTC.